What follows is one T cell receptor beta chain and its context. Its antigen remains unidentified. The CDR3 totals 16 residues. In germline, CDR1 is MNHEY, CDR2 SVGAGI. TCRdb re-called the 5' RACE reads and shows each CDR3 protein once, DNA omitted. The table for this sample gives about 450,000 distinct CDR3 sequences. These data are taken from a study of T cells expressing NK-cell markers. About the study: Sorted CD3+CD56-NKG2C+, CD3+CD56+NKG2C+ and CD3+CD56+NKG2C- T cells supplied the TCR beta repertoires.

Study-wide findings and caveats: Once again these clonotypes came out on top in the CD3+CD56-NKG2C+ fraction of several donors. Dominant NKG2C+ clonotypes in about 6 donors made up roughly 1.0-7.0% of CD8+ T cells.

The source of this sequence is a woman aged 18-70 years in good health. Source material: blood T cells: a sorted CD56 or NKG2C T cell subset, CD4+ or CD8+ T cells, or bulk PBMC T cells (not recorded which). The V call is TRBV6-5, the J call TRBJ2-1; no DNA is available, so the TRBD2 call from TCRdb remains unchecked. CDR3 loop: CASSYQASGRLFEQFF.